Reported below is one T cell receptor beta chain. The method was immunoSEQ multiplex PCR; TCRdb's version includes in-frame clones alone and lacks a portion of them. The repertoire holds roughly 25,000 clones, with 92% as singletons. The data belong to a study of blood T cell repertoires in COVID-19. CDR1 is SGHTA, CDR2 FQGNSA, per germline. The CDR3 consists of 14 residues. The V end lost 2 bases, the J end lost 4 bases, and 11 bases lay between the germline ends. The genes are TRBV7-2 and TRBJ1-1; D may be TRBD1 (6 bases). The sequenced sample was peripheral blood. The sequence derives from a man between 65 and 85 years old with active COVID-19. DNA of the CDR3: TGTGCCAGCAGCTTACAGGGGATCGGCACTGAAGCTTTCTTT. Amino acid sequence: CASSLQGIGTEAFF.